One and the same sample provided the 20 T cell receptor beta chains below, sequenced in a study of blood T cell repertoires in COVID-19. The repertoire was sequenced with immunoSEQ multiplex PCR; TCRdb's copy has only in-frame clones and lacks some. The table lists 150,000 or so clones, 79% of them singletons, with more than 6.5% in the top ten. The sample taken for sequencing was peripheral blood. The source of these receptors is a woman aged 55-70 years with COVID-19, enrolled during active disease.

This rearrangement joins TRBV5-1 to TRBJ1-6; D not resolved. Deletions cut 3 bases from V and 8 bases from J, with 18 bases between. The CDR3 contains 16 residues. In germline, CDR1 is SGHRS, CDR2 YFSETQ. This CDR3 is CASSSNGRAKDSPLHF. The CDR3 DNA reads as TGCGCCAGCAGCTCCAATGGGAGGGCGAAGGATTCACCCCTCCACTTT.

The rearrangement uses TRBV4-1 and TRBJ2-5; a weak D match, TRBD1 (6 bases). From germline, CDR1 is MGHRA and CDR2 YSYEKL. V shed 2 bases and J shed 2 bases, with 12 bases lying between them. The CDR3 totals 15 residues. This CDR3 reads CASSQNPDRQETQYF. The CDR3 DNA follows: TGCGCCAGCAGCCAAAACCCGGACAGACAAGAGACCCAGTACTTC.

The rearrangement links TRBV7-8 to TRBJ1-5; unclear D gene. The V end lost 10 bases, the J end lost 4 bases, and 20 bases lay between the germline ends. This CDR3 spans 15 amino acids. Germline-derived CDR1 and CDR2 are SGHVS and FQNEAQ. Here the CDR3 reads CATAWSQEKNQPQHF. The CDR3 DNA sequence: TGTGCCACCGCTTGGTCGCAGGAAAAAAATCAGCCCCAGCATTTT.

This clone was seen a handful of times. The CDR3 loop is CASSLEDRGYQPQHF. CDR3 DNA sequence: TGTGCCAGCAGTTTGGAGGACAGGGGGTATCAGCCCCAGCATTTT. This sequence joins TRBV28 and TRBJ1-5, with 10 bases aligning to TRBD1. CDR1 is MDHEN, CDR2 SYDVKM, per germline. The V and J ends lost 3 bases and 5 bases, in that order; junction bases with no gene match: 4. This CDR3 is built from 15 residues.

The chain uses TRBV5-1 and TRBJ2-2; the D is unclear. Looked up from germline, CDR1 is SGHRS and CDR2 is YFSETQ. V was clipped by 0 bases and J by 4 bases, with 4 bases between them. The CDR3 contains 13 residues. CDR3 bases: TGCGCCAGCAGCTTGGTCATCACCGGGGAGCTGTTTTTT. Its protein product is CASSLVITGELFF.

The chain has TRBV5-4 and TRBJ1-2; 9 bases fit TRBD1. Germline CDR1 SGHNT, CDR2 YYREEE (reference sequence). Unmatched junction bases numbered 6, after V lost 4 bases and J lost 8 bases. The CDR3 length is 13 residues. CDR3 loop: CASSHTGGLGYTF. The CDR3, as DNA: TGTGCCAGCAGCCATACAGGGGGCTTGGGCTACACCTTC.

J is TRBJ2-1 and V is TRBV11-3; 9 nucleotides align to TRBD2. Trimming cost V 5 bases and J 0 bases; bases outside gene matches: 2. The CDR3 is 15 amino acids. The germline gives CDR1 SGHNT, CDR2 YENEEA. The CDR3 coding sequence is TGTGCCAGCAGCCGTAGCGGGAGCTCCTACAATGAGCAGTTCTTC. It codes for CASSRSGSSYNEQFF.

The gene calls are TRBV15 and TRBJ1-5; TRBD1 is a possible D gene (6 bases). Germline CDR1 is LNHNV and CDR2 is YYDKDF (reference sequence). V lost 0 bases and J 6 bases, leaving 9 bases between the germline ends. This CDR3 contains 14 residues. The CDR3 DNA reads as TGTGCCACCAGCAGAGACAGGGGTGGTCAGCCCCAGCATTTT. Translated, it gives CATSRDRGGQPQHF.

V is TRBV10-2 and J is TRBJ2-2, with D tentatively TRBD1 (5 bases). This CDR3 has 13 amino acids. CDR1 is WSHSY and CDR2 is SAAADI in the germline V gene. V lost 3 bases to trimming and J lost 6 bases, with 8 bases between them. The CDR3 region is CASSDRAAGELFF. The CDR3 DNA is TGCGCCAGCAGTGACAGGGCAGCCGGGGAGCTGTTTTTT.

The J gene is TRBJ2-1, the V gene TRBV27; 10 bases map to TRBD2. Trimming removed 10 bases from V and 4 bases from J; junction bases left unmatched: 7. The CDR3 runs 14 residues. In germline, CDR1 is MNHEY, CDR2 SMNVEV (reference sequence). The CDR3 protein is CATMKTSGYNEQFF. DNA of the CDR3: TGTGCCACCATGAAGACTAGCGGGTACAATGAGCAGTTCTTC.

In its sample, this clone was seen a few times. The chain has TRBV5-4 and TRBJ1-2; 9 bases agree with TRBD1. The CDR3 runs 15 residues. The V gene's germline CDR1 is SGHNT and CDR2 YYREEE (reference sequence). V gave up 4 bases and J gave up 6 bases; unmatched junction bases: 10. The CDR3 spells CASSERGTGRNGYTF. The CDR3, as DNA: TGTGCCAGCAGCGAGAGAGGGACAGGGAGGAATGGCTACACCTTC.

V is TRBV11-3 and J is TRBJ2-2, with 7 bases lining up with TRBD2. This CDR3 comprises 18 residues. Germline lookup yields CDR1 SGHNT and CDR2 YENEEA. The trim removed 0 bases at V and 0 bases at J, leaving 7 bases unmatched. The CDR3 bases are TGTGCCAGCAGCTTAGATCTTTCGGGGGGATCGAACACCGGGGAGCTGTTTTTT. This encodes CASSLDLSGGSNTGELFF. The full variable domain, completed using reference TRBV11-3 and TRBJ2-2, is EAGVVQSPRYKIIEKKQPVAFWCNPISGHNTLYWYLQNLGQGPELLIRYENEEAVDDSQLPKDRFSAERLKGVDSTLKIQPAELGDSAVYLCASSLDLSGGSNTGELFFGEGSRLTVL.

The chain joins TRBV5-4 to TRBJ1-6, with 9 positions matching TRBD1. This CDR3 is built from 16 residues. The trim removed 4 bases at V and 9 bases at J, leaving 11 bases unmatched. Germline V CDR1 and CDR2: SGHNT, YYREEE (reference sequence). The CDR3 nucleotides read TGTGCCAGCAGCCCCAGGAAAGGACAGGGGACTTCACCCCTCCACTTT. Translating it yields CASSPRKGQGTSPLHF.

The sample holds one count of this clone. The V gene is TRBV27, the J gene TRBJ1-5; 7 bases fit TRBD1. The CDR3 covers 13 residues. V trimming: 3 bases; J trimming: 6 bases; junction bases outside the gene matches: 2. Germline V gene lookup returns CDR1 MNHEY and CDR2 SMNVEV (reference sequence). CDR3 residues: CASSLTGLQPQHF. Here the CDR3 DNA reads TGTGCCAGCAGTTTGACAGGGCTTCAGCCCCAGCATTTT.

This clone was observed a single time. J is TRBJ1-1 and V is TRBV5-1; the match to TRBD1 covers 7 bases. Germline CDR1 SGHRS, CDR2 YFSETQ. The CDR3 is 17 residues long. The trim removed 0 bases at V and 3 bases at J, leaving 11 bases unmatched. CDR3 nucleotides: TGCGCCAGCAGCTTGGGCCTTTCCAGGACAGGAGACACTGAAGCTTTCTTT. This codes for CASSLGLSRTGDTEAFF.

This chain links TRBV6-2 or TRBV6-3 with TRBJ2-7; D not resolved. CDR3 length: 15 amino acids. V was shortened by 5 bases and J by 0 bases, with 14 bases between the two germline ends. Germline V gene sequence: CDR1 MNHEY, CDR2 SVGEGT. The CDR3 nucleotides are TGTGCCAGCAGTCTCAGTCCTTCGATCTCCTACGAGCAGTACGTC. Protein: CASSLSPSISYEQYV.

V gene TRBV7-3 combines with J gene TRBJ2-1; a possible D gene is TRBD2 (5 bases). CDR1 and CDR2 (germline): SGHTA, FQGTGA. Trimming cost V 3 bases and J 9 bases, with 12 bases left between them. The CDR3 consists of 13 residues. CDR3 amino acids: CASSFEGYGEQFF. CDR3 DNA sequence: TGTGCCAGCAGCTTTGAGGGTTACGGTGAGCAGTTCTTC.

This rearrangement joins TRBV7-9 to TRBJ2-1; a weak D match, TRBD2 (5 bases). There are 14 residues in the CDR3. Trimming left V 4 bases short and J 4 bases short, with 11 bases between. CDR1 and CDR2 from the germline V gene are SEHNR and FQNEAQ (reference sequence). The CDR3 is CASSSSNSYNEQFF. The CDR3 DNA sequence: TGTGCCAGCAGCTCTAGCAATAGTTACAATGAGCAGTTCTTC.

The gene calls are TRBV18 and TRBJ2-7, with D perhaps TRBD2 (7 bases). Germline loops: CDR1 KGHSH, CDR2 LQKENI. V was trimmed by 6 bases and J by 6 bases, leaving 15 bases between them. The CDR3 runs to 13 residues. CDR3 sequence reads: CASSRGGGGEQYF. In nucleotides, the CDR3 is TGTGCCAGCTCGCGGGGAGGGGGAGGCGAGCAGTACTTC.

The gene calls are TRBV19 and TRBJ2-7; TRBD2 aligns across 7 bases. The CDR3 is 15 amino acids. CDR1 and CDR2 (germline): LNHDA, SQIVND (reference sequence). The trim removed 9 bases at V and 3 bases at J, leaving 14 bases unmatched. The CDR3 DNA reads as TGTGCCAGCACCCCCACCGGGACTACGGTCTACGAGCAGTACTTC. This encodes CASTPTGTTVYEQYF.